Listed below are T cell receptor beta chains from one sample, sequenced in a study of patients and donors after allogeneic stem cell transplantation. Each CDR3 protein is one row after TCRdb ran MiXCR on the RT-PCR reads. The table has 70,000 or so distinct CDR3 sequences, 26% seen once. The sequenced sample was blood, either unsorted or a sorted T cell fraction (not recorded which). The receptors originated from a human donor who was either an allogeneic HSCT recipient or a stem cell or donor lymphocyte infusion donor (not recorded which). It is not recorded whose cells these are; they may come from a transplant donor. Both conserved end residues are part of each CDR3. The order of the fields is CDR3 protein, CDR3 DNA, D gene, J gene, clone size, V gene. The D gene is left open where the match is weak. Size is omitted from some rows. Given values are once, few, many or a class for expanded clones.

CASSYSSGSSYNEQFF,TGTGCCAGCAGTTACTCGAGCGGGAGCTCCTACAATGAGCAGTTCTTC,TRBD2,TRBJ2-1,.,TRBV6-5
CASSSYMDTQYF,TGTGCCAGCAGTTCCTACATGGATACGCAGTATTTT,.,TRBJ2-3,.,TRBV12-3/TRBV12-4
CASSLEGSVGETQYF,TGTGCCAGCAGCTTAGAGGGGTCGGTGGGAGAGACCCAGTACTTC,.,TRBJ2-5,few,TRBV11-3
CASSPRSSYNEQFF,TGTGCCAGCAGCCCCCGGTCCTCCTACAATGAGCAGTTCTTC,.,TRBJ2-1,.,TRBV3-1
CASSQEGGGHAYEQYF,TGTGCCAGCAGCCAAGAGGGGGGAGGACATGCCTACGAGCAGTACTTC,.,TRBJ2-7,.,TRBV4-2
CASSRTPLSGIGPEQFF,TGTGCCAGCAGTCGAACCCCATTAAGCGGGATAGGACCTGAGCAGTTCTTC,TRBD2,TRBJ2-1,few,TRBV7-2
CASSFIQGEAFF,TGCGCCAGCAGCTTCATTCAGGGTGAAGCTTTCTTT,.,TRBJ1-1,.,TRBV5-1
CASSQDRGQASSYEQYF,TGCGCCAGCAGCCAAGATCGAGGACAGGCAAGCTCCTACGAGCAGTACTTC,TRBD1,TRBJ2-7,once,TRBV4-1
CASRNTGELFF,TGTGCCAGCAGAAACACCGGGGAGCTGTTTTTT,.,TRBJ2-2,.,TRBV12-3/TRBV12-4
CSAGQGLNTEAFF,TGCAGTGCCGGGCAGGGCCTGAACACTGAAGCTTTCTTT,.,TRBJ1-1,few,TRBV20-1
CATKGAGANVLTF,TGTGCCACGAAGGGTGCTGGGGCCAACGTCCTGACTTTC,.,TRBJ2-6,.,TRBV6-2/TRBV6-3
CSVEGGTGVGYTF,TGCAGCGTTGAGGGCGGGACAGGGGTCGGCTACACCTTC,TRBD1,TRBJ1-2,.,TRBV29-1
CASSQGQAETQYF,TGTGCCAGCAGCCAAGGTCAGGCGGAGACCCAGTACTTC,.,TRBJ2-5,few,TRBV4-2
CASSSIGRSGEQFF,TGTGCCAGCAGCTCAATCGGGAGGTCGGGAGAGCAGTTCTTC,TRBD2,TRBJ2-1,.,TRBV7-2
CSASKLAKNIQYF,TGCAGTGCTAGTAAGCTAGCCAAAAACATTCAGTACTTC,.,TRBJ2-4,.,TRBV20-1